This note documents a single T cell receptor beta chain sequence. Its specificity is unknown. Library preparation (for TCRbeta) was performed with unique molecular identifiers. TCRdb reprocessed the PCR reads with MiXCR, giving one entry per CDR3 protein. Among some 350,000 distinct CDR3 sequences listed, 16% were seen once. In germline, CDR1 is SSHAT, CDR2 FNYEAQ (reference sequence). The V gene lost 5 bases and the J gene lost 8 bases, with 16 bases spanning the gap. The CDR3 length is 14 residues. This sample was included in a study of T-cell reconstitution after alpha-beta-depleted transplantation in children. General study results and limits: Several hundred expanded graft clones reportedly gave rise to the alpha-beta T cells present about two months after transplant. Certain patients had high TCRbeta diversity at day 60, and it came from recipient T cells and thymic progenitors that survived. At one year after transplant, newly produced T cells mostly accounted for T-cell counts and diversity.

The chain has TRBV7-7 and TRBJ2-1, with D tentatively TRBD2 (6 bases). The sequence was collected from a male patient between 2 and 10 years old who had a stem cell transplant for acute lymphoblastic leukemia, so the T cells may come from the graft donor. The source material was PBMCs, mostly from graft donor cells, sampled 360 days after TCRalphabeta/CD19-depleted stem cell transplant. CDR3 residues: CASSLGGSADEQFF. In DNA form, the CDR3 reads TGTGCCAGCAGCCTAGGAGGGAGTGCGGATGAGCAGTTCTTC.